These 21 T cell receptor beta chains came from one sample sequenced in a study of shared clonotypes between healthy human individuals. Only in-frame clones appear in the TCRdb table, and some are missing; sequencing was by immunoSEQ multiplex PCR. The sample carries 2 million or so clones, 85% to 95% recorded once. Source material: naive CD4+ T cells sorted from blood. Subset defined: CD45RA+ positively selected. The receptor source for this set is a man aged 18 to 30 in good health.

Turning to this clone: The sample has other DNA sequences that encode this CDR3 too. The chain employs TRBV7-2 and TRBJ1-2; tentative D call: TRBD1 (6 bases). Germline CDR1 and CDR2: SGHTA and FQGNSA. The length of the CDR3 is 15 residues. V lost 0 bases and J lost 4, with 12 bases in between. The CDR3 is CASSLAGGVSYGYTF. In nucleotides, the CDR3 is TGTGCCAGCAGCTTAGCGGGGGGCGTAAGCTATGGCTACACCTTC.

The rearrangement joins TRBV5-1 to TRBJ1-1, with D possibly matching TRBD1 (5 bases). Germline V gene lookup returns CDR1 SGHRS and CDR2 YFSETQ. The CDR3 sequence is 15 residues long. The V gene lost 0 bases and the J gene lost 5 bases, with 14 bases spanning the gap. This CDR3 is CASSLALEGRTEAFF. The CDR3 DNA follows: TGCGCCAGCAGCTTGGCCTTGGAGGGGAGGACTGAAGCTTTCTTT.

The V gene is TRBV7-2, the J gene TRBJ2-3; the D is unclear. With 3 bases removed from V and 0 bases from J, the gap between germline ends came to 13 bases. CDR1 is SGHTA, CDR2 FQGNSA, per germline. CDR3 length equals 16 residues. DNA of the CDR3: TGTGCCAGCAGCTTCTCTTTTGTGTCTAGCACAGATACGCAGTATTTT. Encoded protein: CASSFSFVSSTDTQYF. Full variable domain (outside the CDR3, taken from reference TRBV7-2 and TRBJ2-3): GAGVSQSPSNKVTEKGKDVELRCDPISGHTALYWYRQSLGQGLEFLIYFQGNSAPDKSGLPSDRFSAERTGGSVSTLTIQRTQQEDSAVYLCASSFSFVSSTDTQYFGPGTRLTVL.

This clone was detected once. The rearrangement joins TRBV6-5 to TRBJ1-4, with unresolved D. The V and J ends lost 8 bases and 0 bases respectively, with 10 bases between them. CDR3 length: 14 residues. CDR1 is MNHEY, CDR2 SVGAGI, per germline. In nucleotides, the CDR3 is TGTGCCAGCGCAGGAATCGCAACTAATGAAAAACTGTTTTTT. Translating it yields CASAGIATNEKLFF.

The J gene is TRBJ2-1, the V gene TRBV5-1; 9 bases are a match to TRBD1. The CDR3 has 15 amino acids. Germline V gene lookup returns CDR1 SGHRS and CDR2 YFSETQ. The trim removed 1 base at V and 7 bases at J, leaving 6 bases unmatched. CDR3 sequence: CASSLIGQGRNEQFF. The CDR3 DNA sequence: TGCGCCAGCAGCTTGATCGGACAGGGGAGGAATGAGCAGTTCTTC.

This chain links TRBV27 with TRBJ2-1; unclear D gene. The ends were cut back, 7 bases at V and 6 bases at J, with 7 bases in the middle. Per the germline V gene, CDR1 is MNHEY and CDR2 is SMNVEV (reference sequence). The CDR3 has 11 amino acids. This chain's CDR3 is CASTRINEQFF. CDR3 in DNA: TGTGCCAGCACCCGTATCAATGAGCAGTTCTTC.

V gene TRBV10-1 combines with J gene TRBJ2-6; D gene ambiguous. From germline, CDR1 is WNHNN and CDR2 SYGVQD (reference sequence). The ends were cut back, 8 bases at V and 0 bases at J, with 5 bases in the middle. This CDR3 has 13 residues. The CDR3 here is CASGDSGANVLTF. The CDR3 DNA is TGCGCCAGCGGGGACTCTGGGGCCAACGTCCTGACTTTC.

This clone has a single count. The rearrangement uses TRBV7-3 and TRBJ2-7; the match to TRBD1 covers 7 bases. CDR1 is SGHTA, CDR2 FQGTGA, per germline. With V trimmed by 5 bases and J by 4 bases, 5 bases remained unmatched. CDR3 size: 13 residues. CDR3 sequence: CASSPTGKYEQYF. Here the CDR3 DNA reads TGTGCCAGCAGCCCGACAGGGAAGTACGAGCAGTACTTC.

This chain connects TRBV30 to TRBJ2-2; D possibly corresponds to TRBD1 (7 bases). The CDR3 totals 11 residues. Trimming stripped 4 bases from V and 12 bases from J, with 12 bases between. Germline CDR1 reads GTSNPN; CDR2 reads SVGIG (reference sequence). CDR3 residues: CAWTGGRKLFF. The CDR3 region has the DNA TGTGCCTGGACAGGGGGGAGAAAGCTGTTTTTT.

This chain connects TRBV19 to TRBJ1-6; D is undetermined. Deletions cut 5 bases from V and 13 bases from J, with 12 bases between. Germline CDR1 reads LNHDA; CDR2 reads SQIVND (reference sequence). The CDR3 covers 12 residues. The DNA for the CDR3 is TGTGCCAGTAGTCCTAGTCCCGGGCCCCTCCACTTT. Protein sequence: CASSPSPGPLHF.

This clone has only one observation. Here the CDR3 reads CASSLGWDWQETQYF. The CDR3 nucleotides are TGTGCCAGCAGCTTGGGTTGGGACTGGCAAGAGACCCAGTACTTC. This chain joins TRBV5-4 and TRBJ2-5; perhaps TRBD2 as D (6 bases). The CDR3 contains 15 residues. From germline, CDR1 is SGHNT and CDR2 YYREEE (reference sequence). The V end was cut by 0 bases, the J end by 2 bases, with 11 bases between.

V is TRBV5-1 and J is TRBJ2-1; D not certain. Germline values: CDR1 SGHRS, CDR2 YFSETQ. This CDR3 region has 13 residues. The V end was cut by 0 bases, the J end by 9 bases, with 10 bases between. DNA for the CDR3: TGCGCCAGCAGCTTGGGAGCAGTACCTGAGCAGTTCTTC. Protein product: CASSLGAVPEQFF.

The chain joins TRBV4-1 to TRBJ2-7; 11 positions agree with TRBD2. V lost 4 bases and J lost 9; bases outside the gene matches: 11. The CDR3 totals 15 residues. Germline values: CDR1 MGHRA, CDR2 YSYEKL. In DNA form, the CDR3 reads TGCGCCAGCAGCCCCTCCGGGACTAGCGGTAATGTGCAGTACTTC. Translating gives CASSPSGTSGNVQYF.

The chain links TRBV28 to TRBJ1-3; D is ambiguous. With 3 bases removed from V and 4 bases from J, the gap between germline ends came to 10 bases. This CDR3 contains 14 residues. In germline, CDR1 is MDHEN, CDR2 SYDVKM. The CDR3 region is CASSFDNMGNTIYF. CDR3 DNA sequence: TGTGCCAGCAGTTTCGACAATATGGGAAACACCATATATTTT.

The CDR3 is CASSYSRESEAFF. The DNA of the CDR3 is TGTGCCAGCAGTTACTCGAGGGAGTCTGAAGCTTTCTTT. The chain recombines TRBV6-5 with TRBJ1-1; D is ambiguous. The germline gives CDR1 MNHEY, CDR2 SVGAGI. There are 13 residues in the CDR3. The germline V and J ends were trimmed by 0 bases and 6 bases, with 8 bases remaining between them.

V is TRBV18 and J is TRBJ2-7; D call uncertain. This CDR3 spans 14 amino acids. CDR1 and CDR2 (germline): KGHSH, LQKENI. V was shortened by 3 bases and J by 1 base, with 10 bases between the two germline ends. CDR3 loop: CASSPGPGSYEQYF. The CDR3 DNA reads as TGTGCCAGCTCACCCGGCCCGGGTTCCTACGAGCAGTACTTC.

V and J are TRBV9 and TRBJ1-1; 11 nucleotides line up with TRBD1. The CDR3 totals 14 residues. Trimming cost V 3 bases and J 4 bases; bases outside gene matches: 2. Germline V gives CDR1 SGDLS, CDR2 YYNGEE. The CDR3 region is CASSEDRGRTEAFF. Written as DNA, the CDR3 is TGTGCCAGCAGCGAGGACAGGGGGCGCACTGAAGCTTTCTTT.

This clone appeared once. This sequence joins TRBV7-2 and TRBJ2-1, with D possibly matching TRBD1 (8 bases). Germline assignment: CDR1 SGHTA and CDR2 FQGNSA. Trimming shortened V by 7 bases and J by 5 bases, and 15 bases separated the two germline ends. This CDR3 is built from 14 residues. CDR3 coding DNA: TGTGCCAGCACCCACAGGGGGGGTAACAATGAGCAGTTCTTC. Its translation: CASTHRGGNNEQFF. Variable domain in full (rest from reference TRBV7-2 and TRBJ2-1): GAGVSQSPSNKVTEKGKDVELRCDPISGHTALYWYRQSLGQGLEFLIYFQGNSAPDKSGLPSDRFSAERTGGSVSTLTIQRTQQEDSAVYLCASTHRGGNNEQFFGPGTRLTVL.

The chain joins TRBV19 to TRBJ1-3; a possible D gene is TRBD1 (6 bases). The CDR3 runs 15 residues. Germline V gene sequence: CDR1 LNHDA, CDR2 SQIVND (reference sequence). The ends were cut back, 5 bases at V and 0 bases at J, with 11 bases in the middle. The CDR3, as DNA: TGTGCCAGTAGTGGCACAGGGCTCTCTGGAAACACCATATATTTT. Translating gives CASSGTGLSGNTIYF.

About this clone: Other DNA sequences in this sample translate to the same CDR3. CDR3 DNA sequence: TGTGCCAGCTCACCACGGGACAGGGGAACAGATACGCAGTATTTT. Amino acids: CASSPRDRGTDTQYF. The chain links TRBV18 to TRBJ2-3; 10 bases map to TRBD1. This CDR3 region has 15 residues. J lost 3 bases, V lost 1 base, and 1 base had no gene match. Germline V CDR1 and CDR2: KGHSH, LQKENI.

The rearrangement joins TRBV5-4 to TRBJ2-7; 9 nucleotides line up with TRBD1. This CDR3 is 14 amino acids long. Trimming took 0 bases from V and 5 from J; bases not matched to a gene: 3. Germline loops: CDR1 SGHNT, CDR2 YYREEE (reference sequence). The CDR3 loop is CASSLDRGRNEQYF. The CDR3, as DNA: TGTGCCAGCAGCTTGGACAGGGGGCGGAACGAGCAGTACTTC.